Listed below are T cell receptor beta chains from one sample, sequenced in a study of post-analysis software for immune sequencing data. Via MiXCR, TCRdb re-called the PCR reads, giving one row per CDR3 protein. The data contain about 820,000 distinct CDR3 sequences, approximately 53% of them singletons. Sequences were obtained from blood. Source of these receptors: a girl aged 10-17 years with multiple sclerosis. Each CDR3 is given without its conserved first and last residue.

j_gene: TRBJ2-7
v_gene: TRBV6-5
CDR3aa: ASSYRTSGGAYEQY

j_gene: TRBJ1-2
v_gene: TRBV29-1
CDR3aa: SVEREPGGYGYT

j_gene: TRBJ2-2
v_gene: TRBV10-3
CDR3aa: AISGAGGKLDTGELF

j_gene: TRBJ2-1
v_gene: TRBV9
CDR3aa: ASSAPSGSWNEQF

j_gene: TRBJ1-6
v_gene: TRBV6-5
CDR3aa: ASRTGTGATASPLH

j_gene: TRBJ2-1
v_gene: TRBV12-5
CDR3aa: ASGLVQGTYNEQF

j_gene: TRBJ2-5
v_gene: TRBV12-5
CDR3aa: ASATPGVRHNEQY

j_gene: TRBJ2-7
v_gene: TRBV18
CDR3aa: ASSPREAPSSYEQD

j_gene: TRBJ2-3
v_gene: TRBV3-1
CDR3aa: ASSQGEGQGTDTQY

j_gene: TRBJ2-7
v_gene: TRBV12-3/TRBV12-4
CDR3aa: ASSPGTGESYEQY

j_gene: TRBJ2-5
v_gene: TRBV5-1
CDR3aa: ASSRGGIETQY

j_gene: TRBJ2-1
v_gene: TRBV7-3
CDR3aa: ASSLEGTSGRRLGNEQF

j_gene: TRBJ2-7
v_gene: TRBV19
CDR3aa: ASSMSGGYEQY

j_gene: TRBJ1-5
v_gene: TRBV6-6
CDR3aa: ASTQGKFTNQPQH

j_gene: TRBJ2-7
v_gene: TRBV6-1
CDR3aa: ASSEAHRNYEQY

j_gene: TRBJ1-2
v_gene: TRBV29-1
CDR3aa: SVWAGYLYGYT

j_gene: TRBJ2-7
v_gene: TRBV29-1
CDR3aa: SVGTSGRLGEQY

j_gene: TRBJ2-3
v_gene: TRBV20-1
CDR3aa: SARVPRPSTDTQC

j_gene: TRBJ1-1
v_gene: TRBV7-2
CDR3aa: ASSSAGGLVAF

j_gene: TRBJ2-7
v_gene: TRBV29-1
CDR3aa: SVGARWGMSSYEQY

j_gene: TRBJ2-1
v_gene: TRBV10-3
CDR3aa: AISEPLADQF

j_gene: TRBJ2-2
v_gene: TRBV10-2
CDR3aa: ASSESWTSGNTGELF

j_gene: TRBJ2-7
v_gene: TRBV5-1
CDR3aa: ASSSGLAGFYEQY

j_gene: TRBJ1-1
v_gene: TRBV6-5
CDR3aa: ASSRQGFLNTEAF

j_gene: TRBJ1-2
v_gene: TRBV27
CDR3aa: ASSLQGWDGCT

j_gene: TRBJ2-7
v_gene: TRBV3-1
CDR3aa: ASSQVGGGAYEQY